This T cell receptor (beta chain) was sequenced in a study of beta chain features in type 1 diabetes. Study information: Examined across all samples were approximately 99 million sorted cells.

Comment on this clone: The antigen is undetermined.

General study points: TCRB CDR3s were moderately but significantly shorter in Type 1 diabetes patients in all four CD4+ subsets.

After removal of 1 base from V and 6 bases from J, the junction contained 5 bases not matched to a gene. The CDR3 spans 15 residues. CDR1 SGHTA and CDR2 FQGNSA come from the germline V gene. Expressed TCRB transcripts were sequenced, since all the RNA that had been isolated was reverse transcribed. Assay used: immunoSEQ multiplex PCR; TCRdb lists only in-frame clones, some missing. The sample contains around 160,000 clones, about 63% of which appear only once. One heparinised blood draw averaging around 0.12 L was given by each donor. The chain is built from TRBV7-2 and TRBJ2-1; TRBD2 aligns across 8 bases. The sequenced sample consisted of naive CD4+ T cells from blood. This clonotype was obtained from a young man with type 1 diabetes. The CDR3 protein is CASSLVGTSTNEQFF. The DNA of the CDR3 is TGTGCCAGCAGCTTAGTAGGGACTAGTACCAATGAGCAGTTCTTC.